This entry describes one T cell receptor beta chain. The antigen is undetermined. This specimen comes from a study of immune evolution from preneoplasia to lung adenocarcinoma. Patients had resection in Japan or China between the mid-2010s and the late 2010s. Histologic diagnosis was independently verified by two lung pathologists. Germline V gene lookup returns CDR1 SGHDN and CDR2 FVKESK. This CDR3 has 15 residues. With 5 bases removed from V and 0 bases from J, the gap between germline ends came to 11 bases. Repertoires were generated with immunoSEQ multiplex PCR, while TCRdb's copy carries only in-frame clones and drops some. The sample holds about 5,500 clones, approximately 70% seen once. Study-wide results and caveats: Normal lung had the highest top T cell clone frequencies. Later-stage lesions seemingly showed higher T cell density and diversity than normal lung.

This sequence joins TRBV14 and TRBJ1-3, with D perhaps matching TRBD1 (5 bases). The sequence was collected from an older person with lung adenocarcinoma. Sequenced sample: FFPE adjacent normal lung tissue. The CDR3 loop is CASSKGASSGNTIYF. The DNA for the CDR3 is TGTGCCAGCAGCAAAGGGGCCAGCTCTGGAAACACCATATATTTT. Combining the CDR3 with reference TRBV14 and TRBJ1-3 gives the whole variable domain EAGVTQFPSHSVIEKGQTVTLRCDPISGHDNLYWYRRVMGKEIKFLLHFVKESKQDESGMPNNRFLAERTGGTYSTLKVQPAELEDSGVYFCASSKGASSGNTIYFGEGSWLTVV.